The entry below gives a single TCR beta chain sequence along with its context. Its antigen is not identified. These data are taken from a study of PD-L1 blockade in urothelial cancer. The overall study: Of some 28 patients, around 25 were males with bladder-origin urothelial cancer. Among blood samples, the median T cell count was 130,000 to 150,000. Patients had received 0 to 3 prior chemotherapy regimens. Notes on the study in general: When measured at 3 weeks, tumor-associated blood clones expanded more in durable-benefit patients.

Documented time point: peripheral blood 6 weeks after treatment start. Sequencing used immunoSEQ multiplex PCR; TCRdb keeps in-frame clones, though not all of them. The sample lists under 85,000 clones, less than 95% seen once, with approximately 0.89% in the top ten. The CDR3 contains 14 residues. The germline V and J ends were trimmed by 0 bases and 1 base, with 7 bases remaining between them. The germline CDR1 and CDR2 sequences are SGHRS and YFSETQ. Specimen: PBMCs, collected around atezolizumab (anti-PD-L1) treatment. The chain has TRBV5-1 and TRBJ2-5; weak D call: TRBD1 (5 bases). The sequence was collected from a woman of 80 years or more with urothelial cancer. CDR3 region: CASSLGQIQETQYF. The CDR3 bases are TGCGCCAGCAGCTTGGGACAGATCCAAGAGACCCAGTACTTC.